This TCR beta chain was recovered during a study of coeliac disease. Trimming took 6 bases from V and 1 from J; bases not matched to a gene: 4. This CDR3 region has 14 residues. The germline gives CDR1 MDHEN, CDR2 SYDVKM. This table comes from immunoSEQ multiplex PCR, and its TCRdb copy is limited to in-frame clones, with some not included. Of around 5,300 clones listed, around 68% are singletons. The TCR originated in a man between 65 and 85 years old with active celiac disease. Sequencing used lymphocytes from the gut lamina propria. The genes are TRBV28 and TRBJ1-1; 8 nucleotides match TRBD1. The CDR3: CASRQGAGNTEAFF. As DNA, the CDR3 is TGTGCCAGCAGGCAGGGGGCTGGGAACACTGAAGCTTTCTTT.